These T cell receptor beta chains were read from a single sample in a study of T cells after yellow fever vaccination. TCRdb re-derived calls from the 5' RACE reads in MiXCR, one entry per CDR3 protein. Here the sample spans 150,000 to 200,000 distinct CDR3 sequences, less than 9% being singletons. The sample here was CD4+ T cells sorted from PBMCs, taken 4 to 6 days after the first yellow fever vaccination. The source of these receptors is a man aged 18 to 30 who received the YFV17D yellow fever vaccine. Both conserved end residues are trimmed from each CDR3. Clone sizes are given selectively: once, few, many, or a class where the clone is expanded.

clone_size: -; v_call: TRBV12-3/TRBV12-4; cdr3_aa: ASSSNHRGDYGYT
clone_size: many; v_call: TRBV6-2/TRBV6-3; cdr3_aa: ASTRPVNTEAF
clone_size: many; v_call: TRBV25-1; cdr3_aa: ASSDTGWKNIQY
clone_size: -; v_call: TRBV7-6; cdr3_aa: ASSFPPGENEQF
clone_size: many; v_call: TRBV5-1; cdr3_aa: ASRSGTANYGYT
clone_size: many; v_call: TRBV5-6; cdr3_aa: ASSRLGTDQETQY
clone_size: few; v_call: TRBV7-2; cdr3_aa: ASNQLAGGPGTQY
clone_size: -; v_call: TRBV10-3; cdr3_aa: AISESGGTNSPLH
clone_size: few; v_call: TRBV29-1; cdr3_aa: SVEGGYT
clone_size: few; v_call: TRBV3-1; cdr3_aa: ASSQDWNEQF
clone_size: many; v_call: TRBV6-1; cdr3_aa: ASRWGAGDTQY
clone_size: many; v_call: TRBV7-3; cdr3_aa: ASSLTGQGALDTEAF
clone_size: -; v_call: TRBV19; cdr3_aa: ASSTRSVGLQETQY
clone_size: many; v_call: TRBV5-1; cdr3_aa: ASSPRTGLETQY
clone_size: many; v_call: TRBV20-1; cdr3_aa: SGTNRGTGNTIY
clone_size: many; v_call: TRBV2; cdr3_aa: ASSDDRLTGELF
clone_size: many; v_call: TRBV30; cdr3_aa: AWSKARGNIQY
clone_size: -; v_call: TRBV7-2; cdr3_aa: ASSFGPAETQY
clone_size: many; v_call: TRBV7-2; cdr3_aa: ASSWLGPGELF
clone_size: -; v_call: TRBV11-2; cdr3_aa: ASSLALAGDEQF
clone_size: few; v_call: TRBV19; cdr3_aa: ASRRLQGTEAF
clone_size: many; v_call: TRBV6-2/TRBV6-3; cdr3_aa: ASSARQGFAYNEQF
clone_size: -; v_call: TRBV18; cdr3_aa: ASSRQQEEAF
clone_size: many; v_call: TRBV6-1; cdr3_aa: ASSPLWGSYNEQF
clone_size: few; v_call: TRBV7-6; cdr3_aa: ASTLAASRGETQY
clone_size: many; v_call: TRBV28; cdr3_aa: ASSEWPNTEAF
clone_size: -; v_call: TRBV20-1; cdr3_aa: SAREVLNTEAF
clone_size: many; v_call: TRBV6-5; cdr3_aa: ASSYRRPGTEAF
clone_size: many; v_call: TRBV6-2/TRBV6-3; cdr3_aa: ASSYSMGGDGNTEAF
clone_size: -; v_call: TRBV6-2/TRBV6-3; cdr3_aa: ASSYSSGTGGVWQPQH
clone_size: -; v_call: TRBV5-1; cdr3_aa: ASSLRGTGYNEQF
clone_size: few; v_call: TRBV19; cdr3_aa: ASNPFNQPQH
clone_size: -; v_call: TRBV4-1; cdr3_aa: ASSQTQTTNYGYT
clone_size: many; v_call: TRBV7-2; cdr3_aa: ASSLVAVDSYEQY
clone_size: many; v_call: TRBV7-9; cdr3_aa: ASSLVGQLSMNTEAF
clone_size: many; v_call: TRBV6-2/TRBV6-3; cdr3_aa: ASRMSASSGANVLT
clone_size: -; v_call: TRBV6-4; cdr3_aa: ASRRQGDFGYT
clone_size: many; v_call: TRBV5-1; cdr3_aa: ASSTRQGTGELF
clone_size: many; v_call: TRBV15; cdr3_aa: ATSRGGENTEAF
clone_size: -; v_call: TRBV6-5; cdr3_aa: ASSYGTVQETQY
clone_size: many; v_call: TRBV7-9; cdr3_aa: ASSGREGNQETQY